These 27 T cell receptor beta chains were sequenced from one sample in a study of blood T cell repertoires in COVID-19. TCRdb's table, derived via immunoSEQ multiplex PCR, lists solely in-frame clones and lacks some. The top ten hold over 40% of the sample, which has roughly 65,000 clones, about 84% seen once. Sequencing used peripheral blood. Every receptor here comes from a human donor in a cohort sampled during active COVID-19.

This rearrangement joins TRBV9 to TRBJ1-3, with TRBD1 matching 7 bases. V trimming: 3 bases; J trimming: 4 bases; junction bases outside the gene matches: 10. The CDR3 covers 16 residues. Germline V lookup: CDR1 SGDLS, CDR2 YYNGEE. This CDR3 is CASSAQGVGAGNTIYF. The CDR3, as DNA: TGTGCCAGCAGCGCGCAGGGGGTCGGCGCCGGAAACACCATATATTTT.

The chain links TRBV3-1 (or the pseudogene TRBV3-2) to TRBJ1-3; 8 bases map to TRBD1. With V trimmed by 4 bases and J by 3 bases, 5 bases remained unmatched. Germline values: CDR1 LGHDT, CDR2 YNNKEL (reference sequence). CDR3 length: 15 residues. CDR3 protein: CASSLRTGYGNTIYF. The CDR3 bases are TGTGCCAGCAGCCTTAGGACAGGGTATGGAAACACCATATATTTT.

The DNA of the CDR3 is TGTGCCAGCAGCTTAGCGGCGGGGGATTACTACGAGCAGTACTTC. Its protein product is CASSLAAGDYYEQYF. V usage is TRBV7-2 and J usage is TRBJ2-7; TRBD2 agrees at 7 bases. Per the germline V gene, CDR1 is SGHTA and CDR2 is FQGNSA. The CDR3 loop spans 15 amino acids. With 0 bases clipped from V and 3 bases from J, the junction kept 5 bases outside the gene matches.

V gene TRBV19 combines with J gene TRBJ1-2; D perhaps matches TRBD1 (5 bases). Germline loops: CDR1 LNHDA, CDR2 SQIVND (reference sequence). CDR3 length equals 18 residues. V was cut by 9 bases and J by 4 bases, with 30 bases left in between. The DNA for the CDR3 is TGTGCCAGCACTAAGCGGGGGAATCAGGTCGTAAACCCCTATGGCTACACCTTC. It codes for CASTKRGNQVVNPYGYTF.

There are a few counts of this clone. The chain links TRBV7-3 to TRBJ2-3; D perhaps matches TRBD2 (5 bases). The CDR3 extends over 16 amino acids. Germline-derived CDR1 and CDR2 are SGHTA and FQGTGA. V was pared by 5 bases and J by 3 bases, with 18 bases between. CDR3 amino acids: CASSHRVTGGTDTQYF. For the CDR3, the DNA is TGTGCCAGCAGCCATCGGGTTACCGGAGGAACAGATACGCAGTATTTT.

This clone occurred a few times. The rearrangement joins TRBV7-9 to TRBJ1-6; TRBD1 matches at 7 bases. The J segment lost 5 bases and the V segment lost 3 bases, leaving 10 bases of the junction unmatched. Germline CDR1 reads SEHNR; CDR2 reads FQNEAQ (reference sequence). The CDR3 extends over 17 amino acids. DNA of the CDR3: TGTGCCAGCAGCTTGCTCGTTGGAGGGACAGATAATTCACCCCTCCACTTT. Protein: CASSLLVGGTDNSPLHF.

This chain links TRBV2 with TRBJ1-1, with TRBD1 as a possible D gene (5 bases). The CDR3 covers 15 residues. V shed 7 bases and J shed 1 base, with 16 bases lying between them. Germline values: CDR1 SNHLY, CDR2 FYNNEI. The DNA of the CDR3 is TGTGCCAGCACCGAAGGTCAGGGTCGGAACACTGAAGCTTTCTTT. It translates to CASTEGQGRNTEAFF.

This clone was seen only once. The chain recombines TRBV7-9 with TRBJ1-2, with unresolved D. V gave up 3 bases and J gave up 7 bases, with 12 bases separating them. Germline V gives CDR1 SEHNR, CDR2 FQNEAQ (reference sequence). This CDR3 is 13 amino acids long. CDR3 sequence: CASSFGEASGYTF. CDR3 bases: TGTGCCAGCAGCTTTGGTGAGGCTTCTGGCTACACCTTC.

The V gene is TRBV5-3, the J gene TRBJ1-3, with 10 nucleotides matching TRBD1. TRBV5-3 is recorded as an ORF, its role being uncertain. CDR3 length equals 16 residues. V was pared by 4 bases and J by 1 base, with 5 bases of the junction left unmatched. For the CDR3, the DNA is TGTGCCAGAAGCCCACGACAGGGGGCGTCTGGAAACACCATATATTTT. It codes for CARSPRQGASGNTIYF.

CDR3 in DNA: TGTGCCAGCAGCTTTGGGGCCCGGTATGGCTACACCTTC. This translates into CASSFGARYGYTF. This chain joins TRBV11-3 and TRBJ1-2, with a tentative D call TRBD1 (5 bases). Germline assignment: CDR1 SGHNT and CDR2 YENEEA. V shed 3 bases and J shed 5 bases, with 10 bases lying between them. CDR3 length: 13 amino acids.

This clone was found a few times. The chain combines TRBV18 with TRBJ1-6; D unresolved. The germline V gene encodes CDR1 KGHSH and CDR2 LQKENI. This CDR3 has 15 residues. Between the trimmed V and J ends, which lost 5 bases and 9 bases, there was a span of 17 bases. The CDR3 DNA follows: TGTGCCAGCTCAGAGACCGGGATGGGTACTTCACCCCTCCACTTT. The encoded protein is CASSETGMGTSPLHF.

V usage is TRBV11-2 and J usage is TRBJ1-5; 8 nucleotides align to TRBD1. The CDR3 is made up of 15 amino acids. Unmatched junction bases numbered 7, after V lost 5 bases and J lost 4 bases. CDR1 is SGHAT, CDR2 FQNNGV, per germline. CDR3 coding DNA: TGTGCCAGCAGCGGGGGGGACAGGACAAATCAGCCCCAGCATTTT. Protein: CASSGGDRTNQPQHF.

The chain recombines TRBV9 with TRBJ2-7, with 10 bases that match TRBD2. This CDR3 has 16 amino acids. Germline CDR1 reads SGDLS; CDR2 reads YYNGEE. V lost 3 bases to trimming and J lost 5 bases; unmatched junction nucleotides: 11. The CDR3 loop is CASSALQRGGIHEQYF. The CDR3, as DNA: TGTGCCAGCAGCGCCCTCCAGCGGGGGGGAATCCACGAGCAGTACTTC.

The chain couples TRBV18 to TRBJ2-7; 10 nucleotides line up with TRBD1. This CDR3 contains 15 residues. Germline trimming cut 3 bases from V and 6 bases from J; bases unmatched to any gene: 8. CDR1 is KGHSH and CDR2 is LQKENI in the germline V gene. This CDR3 reads CASSPEATGGAEQYF. DNA for the CDR3: TGTGCCAGCTCACCCGAGGCGACAGGGGGCGCCGAGCAGTACTTC. The entire variable domain, with the rest obtained from reference TRBV18 and TRBJ2-7, is as follows: NAGVMQNPRHLVRRRGQEARLRCSPMKGHSHVYWYRQLPEEGLKFMVYLQKENIIDESGMPKERFSAEFPKEGPSILRIQQVVRGDSAAYFCASSPEATGGAEQYFGPGTRLTVT.

This rearrangement joins TRBV12-3 or TRBV12-4 to TRBJ2-7; D is unclear. The CDR3 is 13 residues long. With 4 bases removed from V and 0 bases from J, the gap between germline ends came to 7 bases. The CDR3 nucleotides read TGTGCCAGCAGTTACCAGAACTCCTACGAGCAGTACTTC. Protein product: CASSYQNSYEQYF.

The chain couples TRBV7-9 to TRBJ2-3, with 8 nucleotides matching TRBD2. CDR1 is SEHNR, CDR2 FQNEAQ, per germline (reference sequence). Trimming took 0 bases from V and 10 from J; bases not matched to a gene: 6. This CDR3 has 14 amino acids. The CDR3 reads CASSLALGLAAQYF. In DNA form, the CDR3 reads TGTGCCAGCAGCTTAGCGCTTGGACTAGCAGCGCAGTATTTT. Together with reference TRBV7-9 and TRBJ2-3, the CDR3 gives the full variable domain: DTGVSQNPRHKITKRGQNVTFRCDPISEHNRLYWYRQTLGQGPEFLTYFQNEAQLEKSRLLSDRFSAERPKGSFSTLEIQRTEQGDSAMYLCASSLALGLAAQYFGPGTRLTVL.

The rearrangement joins TRBV7-2 to TRBJ1-4; D perhaps matches TRBD1 (6 bases). The germline CDR1 and CDR2 sequences are SGHTA and FQGNSA. With 4 bases removed from V and 1 base from J, the gap between germline ends came to 10 bases. The CDR3 totals 15 residues. The CDR3 DNA reads as TGTGCCAGCAGCTCCGAGGGGGTAACTAATGAAAAACTGTTTTTT. Encoded protein: CASSSEGVTNEKLFF.

This chain connects TRBV19 to TRBJ2-4; 10 positions agree with TRBD1. This CDR3 contains 16 residues. V was pared by 4 bases and J by 6 bases, with 9 bases of the junction left unmatched. Per the germline V gene, CDR1 is LNHDA and CDR2 is SQIVND (reference sequence). CDR3 sequence: CASSSGDRGRGNIQYF. The CDR3 DNA reads as TGTGCCAGTAGTAGCGGCGACAGGGGGCGGGGAAACATTCAGTACTTC.

V and J are TRBV7-9 and TRBJ2-1; 10 bases are shared with TRBD2. CDR1 and CDR2 (germline): SEHNR, FQNEAQ (reference sequence). The CDR3 has 16 residues. Trimming cost V 5 bases and J 6 bases; bases outside gene matches: 10. CDR3 DNA: TGTGCCAGCAGCATCTCCTCTAGCGGGGGAGTCAATGAGCAGTTCTTC. As protein: CASSISSSGGVNEQFF.

The V call is TRBV5-1, the J call TRBJ1-2, with D perhaps matching TRBD1 (5 bases). The CDR3 spans 13 residues. V lost 2 bases and J 3 bases, leaving 8 bases between the germline ends. Germline V lookup: CDR1 SGHRS, CDR2 YFSETQ. The CDR3 sequence is CASSFSQDYGYTF. The CDR3 nucleotides are TGCGCCAGCAGCTTTTCACAGGACTATGGCTACACCTTC.

The chain couples TRBV2 to TRBJ2-1, with 8 bases matching TRBD2. Germline lookup yields CDR1 SNHLY and CDR2 FYNNEI. This CDR3 spans 16 amino acids. With V trimmed by 6 bases and J by 5 bases, 12 bases remained unmatched. DNA of the CDR3: TGTGCCAGCAGCGACCCGGGACTAGGTTTCGACAATGAGCAGTTCTTC. Protein sequence: CASSDPGLGFDNEQFF.

This chain links TRBV2 with TRBJ1-2; possible D gene TRBD1, 6 bases. Germline CDR1 and CDR2: SNHLY and FYNNEI. This CDR3 spans 13 amino acids. V was pared by 5 bases and J by 7 bases, with 14 bases between. The CDR3 sequence: CASSIQGGFGYTF. The CDR3, as DNA: TGTGCCAGCAGTATACAGGGTGGTTTTGGCTACACCTTC.

This chain uses TRBV25-1 with TRBJ2-2; 8 bases are a match to TRBD1. Germline V gives CDR1 MGHDK, CDR2 SYGVNS. V lost 2 bases to trimming and J lost 4 bases; unmatched junction nucleotides: 9. The CDR3 spans 17 residues. CDR3 nucleotides: TGTGCCAGCAGTGAACGATTTCGGGACAGGAGCACCGGGGAGCTGTTTTTT. Its protein is CASSERFRDRSTGELFF.

The chain links TRBV6-2 or TRBV6-3 to TRBJ1-3; TRBD1 agrees at 8 bases. Germline V gives CDR1 MNHEY, CDR2 SVGEGT. This CDR3 is built from 17 residues. The ends lost 6 bases at V and 0 bases at J; junction bases unmatched: 10. This chain's CDR3 is CASRYRDRISSGNTIYF. In DNA, the CDR3 is TGTGCCAGCAGGTACCGGGACAGGATAAGCTCTGGAAACACCATATATTTT.

V and J are TRBV20-1 and TRBJ1-2, with D maybe TRBD1 (5 bases). The CDR3 length is 15 residues. Looked up from germline, CDR1 is DFQATT and CDR2 is SNEGSKA (reference sequence). The ends were cut back, 3 bases at V and 6 bases at J, with 20 bases in the middle. CDR3 nucleotides: TGCAGTGCTAGTACCCTCCAGGAGAAAGGGGATGGCTACACCTTC. This translates into CSASTLQEKGDGYTF.

The chain couples TRBV5-1 to TRBJ2-7, with 8 bases lining up with TRBD2. The CDR3 consists of 15 residues. Germline trimming cut 0 bases from V and 1 base from J; bases unmatched to any gene: 3. In germline, CDR1 is SGHRS, CDR2 YFSETQ. CDR3 loop: CASSLGAGVSYEQYF. CDR3 coding DNA: TGCGCCAGCAGCTTGGGAGCGGGGGTTTCCTACGAGCAGTACTTC.

The chain combines TRBV27 with TRBJ1-4; 7 bases fit TRBD1. Unmatched junction bases numbered 3, after V lost 5 bases and J lost 3 bases. The germline V gene has CDR1 MNHEY and CDR2 SMNVEV (reference sequence). The CDR3 is 14 residues long. This chain's CDR3 is CASSRQGANEKLFF. The CDR3 region has the DNA TGTGCCAGCAGTCGACAGGGAGCTAATGAAAAACTGTTTTTT.